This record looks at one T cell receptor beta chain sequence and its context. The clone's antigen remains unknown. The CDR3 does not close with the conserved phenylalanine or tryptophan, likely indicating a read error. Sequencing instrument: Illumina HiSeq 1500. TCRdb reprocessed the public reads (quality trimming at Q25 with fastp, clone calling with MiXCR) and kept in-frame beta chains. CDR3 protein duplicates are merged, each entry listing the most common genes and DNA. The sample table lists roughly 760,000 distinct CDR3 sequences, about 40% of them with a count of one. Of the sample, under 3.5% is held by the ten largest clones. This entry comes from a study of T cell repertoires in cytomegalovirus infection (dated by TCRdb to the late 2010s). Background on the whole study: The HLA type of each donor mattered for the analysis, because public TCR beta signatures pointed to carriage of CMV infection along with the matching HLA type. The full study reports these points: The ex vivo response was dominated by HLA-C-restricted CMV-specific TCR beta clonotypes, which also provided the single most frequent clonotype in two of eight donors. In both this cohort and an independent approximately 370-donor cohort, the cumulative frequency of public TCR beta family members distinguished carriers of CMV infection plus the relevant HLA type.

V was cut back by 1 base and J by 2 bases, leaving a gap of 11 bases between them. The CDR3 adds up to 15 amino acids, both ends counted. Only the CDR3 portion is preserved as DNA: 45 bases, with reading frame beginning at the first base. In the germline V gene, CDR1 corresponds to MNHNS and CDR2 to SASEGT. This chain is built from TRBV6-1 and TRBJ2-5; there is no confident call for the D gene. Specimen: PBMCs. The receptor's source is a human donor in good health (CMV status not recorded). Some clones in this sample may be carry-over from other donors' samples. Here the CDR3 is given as CASSEGSQIQETQYL. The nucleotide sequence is TGTGCCAGCAGTGAAGGCTCGCAGATTCAAGAGACCCAGTACTTA.